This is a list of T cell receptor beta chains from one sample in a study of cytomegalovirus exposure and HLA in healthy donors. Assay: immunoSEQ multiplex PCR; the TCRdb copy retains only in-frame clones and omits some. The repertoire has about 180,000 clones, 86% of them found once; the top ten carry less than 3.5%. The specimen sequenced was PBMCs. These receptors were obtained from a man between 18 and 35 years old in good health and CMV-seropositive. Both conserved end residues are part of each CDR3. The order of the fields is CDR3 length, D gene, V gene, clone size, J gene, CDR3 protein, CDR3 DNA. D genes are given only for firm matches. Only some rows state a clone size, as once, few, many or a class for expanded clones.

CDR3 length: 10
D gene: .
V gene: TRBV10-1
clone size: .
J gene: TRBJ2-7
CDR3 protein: CASPPTEQYF
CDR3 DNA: TGCGCCAGCCCCCCTACGGAGCAGTACTTC

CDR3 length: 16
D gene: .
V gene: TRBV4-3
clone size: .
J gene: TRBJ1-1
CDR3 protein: CASSQVFGEVGTEAFF
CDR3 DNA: TGCGCCAGCAGCCAAGTATTCGGAGAGGTGGGCACTGAAGCTTTCTTT

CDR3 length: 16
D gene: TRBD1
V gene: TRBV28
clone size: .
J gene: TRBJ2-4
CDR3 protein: CASSLQGDLAKNIQYF
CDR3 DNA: TGTGCCAGCAGTTTGCAGGGGGACCTAGCCAAAAACATTCAGTACTTC

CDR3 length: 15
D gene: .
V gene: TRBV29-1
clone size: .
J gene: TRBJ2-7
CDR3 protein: CSVVFGRETTYEQYF
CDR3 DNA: TGCAGCGTTGTCTTTGGGAGAGAAACTACCTACGAGCAGTACTTC

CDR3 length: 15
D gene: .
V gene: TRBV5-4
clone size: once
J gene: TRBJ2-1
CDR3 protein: CASSAGGSSYNEQFF
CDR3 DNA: TGTGCCAGCAGCGCAGGGGGGAGCTCCTACAATGAGCAGTTCTTC

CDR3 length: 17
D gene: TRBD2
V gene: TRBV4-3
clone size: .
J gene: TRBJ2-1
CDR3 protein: CASSHPKGRGEINEQFF
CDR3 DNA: TGCGCCAGCAGCCATCCCAAGGGGCGGGGGGAAATCAATGAGCAGTTCTTC

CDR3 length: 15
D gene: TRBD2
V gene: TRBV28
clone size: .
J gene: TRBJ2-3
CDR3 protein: CASRGTSETTDTQYF
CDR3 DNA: TGTGCCAGCAGGGGGACTAGCGAAACCACAGATACGCAGTATTTT

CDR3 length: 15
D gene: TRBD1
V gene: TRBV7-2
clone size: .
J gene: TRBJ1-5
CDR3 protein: CASSPDRGLGQPQHF
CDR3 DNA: TGTGCCAGCAGCCCTGACAGGGGACTGGGTCAGCCCCAGCATTTT

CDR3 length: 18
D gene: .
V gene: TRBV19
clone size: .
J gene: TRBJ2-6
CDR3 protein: CASSTIRLAAQGANVLTF
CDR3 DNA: TGTGCCAGTAGTACGATCAGGTTAGCGGCACAAGGGGCCAACGTCCTGACTTTC

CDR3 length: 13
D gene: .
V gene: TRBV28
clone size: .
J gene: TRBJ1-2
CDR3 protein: CASSPKVGYGYTF
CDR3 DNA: TGTGCCAGCAGCCCTAAAGTTGGCTATGGCTACACCTTC

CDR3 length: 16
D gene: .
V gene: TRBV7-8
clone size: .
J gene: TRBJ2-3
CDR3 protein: CASSSETWVLTDTQYF
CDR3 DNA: TGTGCCAGCAGCTCTGAGACATGGGTTCTGACAGATACGCAGTATTTT

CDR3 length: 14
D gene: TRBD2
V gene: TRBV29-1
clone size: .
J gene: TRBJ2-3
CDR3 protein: CSVAELAGTDTQYF
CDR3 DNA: TGCAGCGTTGCCGAACTAGCGGGAACCGATACGCAGTATTTT

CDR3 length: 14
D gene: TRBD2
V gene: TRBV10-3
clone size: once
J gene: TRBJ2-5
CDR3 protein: CAISASGGWETQYF
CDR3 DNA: TGTGCCATCAGTGCTAGCGGGGGTTGGGAGACCCAGTACTTC

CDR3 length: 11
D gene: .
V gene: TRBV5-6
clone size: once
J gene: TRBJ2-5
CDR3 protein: CASSFLQTQYF
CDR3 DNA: TGTGCCAGCAGCTTCCTCCAGACCCAGTACTTC

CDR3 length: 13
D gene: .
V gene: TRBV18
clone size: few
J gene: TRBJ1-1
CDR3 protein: CASSPTGDTEAFF
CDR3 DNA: TGTGCCAGCTCACCGACAGGAGACACTGAAGCTTTCTTT

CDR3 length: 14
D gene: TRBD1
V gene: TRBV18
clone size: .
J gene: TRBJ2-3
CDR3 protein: CASSEDRVKDTQYF
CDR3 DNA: TGTGCCAGCTCGGAGGACAGGGTGAAGGATACGCAGTATTTT

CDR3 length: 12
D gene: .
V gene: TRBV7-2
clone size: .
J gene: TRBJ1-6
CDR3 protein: CASSLGGSPLHF
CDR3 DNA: TGTGCCAGCAGCTTGGGAGGCTCACCCCTCCACTTT

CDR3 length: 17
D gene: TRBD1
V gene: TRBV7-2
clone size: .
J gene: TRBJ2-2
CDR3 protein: CASSRGTGAINTGELFF
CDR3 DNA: TGTGCCAGCAGCCGCGGAACAGGGGCGATTAACACCGGGGAGCTGTTTTTT